Below are 5 T cell receptor beta chains sequenced from a single sample in a study of shared clonotypes between healthy human individuals. Using immunoSEQ multiplex PCR, the repertoire was profiled, and TCRdb retains in-frame clones only, with some absent. Here the sample spans around 1,000,000 clones, approximately 80% being singletons. Sequenced input: memory CD4+ T cells from PBMCs. This sample's subset: CD45RA-negative fraction. These receptors all come from a man aged 18 to 35 in good health. Some clones in this sample may be carry-over from other donors' samples.

This clone was counted between two and nine times. V and J are TRBV12-5 and TRBJ2-1; 8 positions match TRBD2. The J segment lost 0 bases and the V segment lost 0 bases, leaving 4 bases of the junction unmatched. The CDR3 is 17 amino acids. Germline V gene sequence: CDR1 LGHNT, CDR2 FRNRAP. The CDR3 bases are TGTGCTAGTGGTTTGGTAGTCCGGGGGGGCTCCTACAATGAGCAGTTCTTC. This translates into CASGLVVRGGSYNEQFF.

As for this clone: This may be a read error: a much more frequent sequence differs by one nucleotide. The same CDR3 also results from other DNA sequences found in this sample. The chain has TRBV7-9 and TRBJ2-7; D remains unclear. Trimming removed 1 base from V and 0 bases from J, with 1 base in between. The germline V gene encodes CDR1 SEHNR and CDR2 FQNEAQ (reference sequence). The CDR3 is made up of 12 amino acids. CDR3 residues: CASSLGSYEQYF. The CDR3 region has the DNA TGTGCCAGCAGCTTAGGCTCCTACGAGCAGTACTTC.

The chain recombines TRBV7-9 with TRBJ1-5; D possibly corresponds to TRBD1 (5 bases). Trimming removed 5 bases from V and 1 base from J, with 15 bases in between. The CDR3 is made up of 16 amino acids. Looked up from germline, CDR1 is SEHNR and CDR2 is FQNEAQ (reference sequence). For the CDR3, the DNA is TGTGCCAGCAGCGGGGGAAAAAGTCTGAGCAATCAGCCCCAGCATTTT. Its translation: CASSGGKSLSNQPQHF.

A word on this clone: The sample holds other DNA sequences that translate to the same CDR3. The chain recombines TRBV11-2 with TRBJ2-7, with TRBD2 identical over 11 bases. With V trimmed by 5 bases and J by 2 bases, 5 bases remained unmatched. Per germline, CDR1 SGHAT and CDR2 FQNNGV. CDR3 length equals 15 residues. DNA for the CDR3: TGTGCCAGCAGCCCGGGACTAGCGGTCCCCTACGAGCAGTACTTC. Translated, it gives CASSPGLAVPYEQYF.

The J gene is TRBJ2-2, the V gene TRBV10-3, with D possibly TRBD2 on 6 matching bases. V was pared by 2 bases and J by 0 bases, with 10 bases between. The CDR3 loop spans 16 amino acids. Germline V CDR1 and CDR2: ENHRY, SYGVKD. Written as DNA, the CDR3 is TGTGCCATCAGTGAGCTCGGGGGATCGAACACCGGGGAGCTGTTTTTT. It specifies CAISELGGSNTGELFF.